The sequence of this TCR beta chain was determined in a study of early T cells in non-severe SARS-CoV-2 infection. About the research overall: It was bulk RNA from unsorted whole blood that was sequenced, and the chains were unpaired. Study-wide results and limits: Database matching using VDJdb favored anti-spike CD8 responses, with private and CD4 specificities left missing.

TCRdb fed the 5' RACE reads into MiXCR, producing one record per CDR3 protein. The sample consists of about 40,000 distinct CDR3 sequences, about 25% of them appearing once. This clonotype was observed a handful of times. Its antigen is as yet unknown. Germline assignment: CDR1 SGHRS and CDR2 YFSETQ. The germline V and J ends were trimmed by 1 base and 3 bases, with 7 bases remaining between them. The CDR3 has 14 residues. This receptor was identified in an adult who was a healthcare worker with PCR-confirmed SARS-CoV-2 infection or an uninfected control (not recorded which). The rearrangement uses TRBV5-1 and TRBJ2-2, with D possibly being TRBD1 (5 bases). The starting material was whole blood, obtained at baseline. For the CDR3, the DNA is TGCGCCAGCAGCTTGTCAGGGCACACCGGGGAGCTGTTTTTT. Translated, it gives CASSLSGHTGELFF.